This T cell receptor beta chain comes out of a study of shared clonotypes between healthy human individuals. Study-wide context: Two female and a few male donors aged 18 to 49 were enrolled. Study-level points and caveats: Among a handful of donors, 4.5% to 5.5% of naive CD4 clonotypes were found in common. Clonotypes which were not shared had lower generation probabilities than clonotypes that all four donors shared. Only blood was sampled; tissue repertoires likely differ.

With respect to this clone: Its antigen is as yet unknown.

Assay: immunoSEQ multiplex PCR; the TCRdb copy retains only in-frame clones and omits some. The data show 2 million to 3 million clones, with 80% to 95% seen just once and 0.35% to 0.45% held by the top ten. This sequence was found in a man between 18 and 29 years old in good health. Some clones in this sample may be carry-over from other donors' samples. Sequencing was performed on naive CD4+ T cells from PBMCs. As to subset: CD45RA+ positively selected.

The chain's CDR3 is CASSFTAGGLFF. For the CDR3, the DNA is TGTGCCAGCAGCTTTACCGCCGGGGGGCTTTTCTTT. The rearrangement uses TRBV7-9 and TRBJ1-1, with TRBD1 as a possible D gene (6 bases). V lost 3 bases, J lost 13 bases, and 15 bases lay in between. Germline CDR1 reads SEHNR; CDR2 reads FQNEAQ (reference sequence). There are 12 residues in the CDR3.